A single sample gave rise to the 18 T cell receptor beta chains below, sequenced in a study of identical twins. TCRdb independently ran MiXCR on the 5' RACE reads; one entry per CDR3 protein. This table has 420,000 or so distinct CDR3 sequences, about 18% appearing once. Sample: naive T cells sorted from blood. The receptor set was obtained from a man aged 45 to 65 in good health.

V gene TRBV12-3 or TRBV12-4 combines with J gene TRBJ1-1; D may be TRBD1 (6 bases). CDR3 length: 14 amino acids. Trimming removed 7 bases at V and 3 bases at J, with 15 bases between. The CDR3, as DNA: TGTGCCAGCAAACCCACAGGGAGGCACACTGAAGCTTTCTTT. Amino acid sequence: CASKPTGRHTEAFF.

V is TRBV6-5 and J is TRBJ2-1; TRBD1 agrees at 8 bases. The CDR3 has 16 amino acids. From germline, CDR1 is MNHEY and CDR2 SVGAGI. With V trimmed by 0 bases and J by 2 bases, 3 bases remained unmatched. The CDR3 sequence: CASSYSSGGTYNEQFF. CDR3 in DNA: TGTGCCAGCAGTTACTCGTCAGGGGGCACCTACAATGAGCAGTTCTTC.

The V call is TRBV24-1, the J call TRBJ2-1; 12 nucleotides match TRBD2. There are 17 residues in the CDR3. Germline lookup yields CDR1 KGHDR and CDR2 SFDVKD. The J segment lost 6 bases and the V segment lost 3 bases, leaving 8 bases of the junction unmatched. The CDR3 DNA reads TGTGCCACCAGTGATAACTCCCCGGGACTAGCGGGCAATGAGCAGTTCTTC. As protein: CATSDNSPGLAGNEQFF.

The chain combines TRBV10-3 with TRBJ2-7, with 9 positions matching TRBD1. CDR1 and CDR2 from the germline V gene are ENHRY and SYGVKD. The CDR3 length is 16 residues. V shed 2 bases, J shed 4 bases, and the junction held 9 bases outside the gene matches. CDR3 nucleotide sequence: TGTGCCATCAGTGAGCCCGACAGGGGGAAGGGTTACGAGCAGTACTTC. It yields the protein CAISEPDRGKGYEQYF.

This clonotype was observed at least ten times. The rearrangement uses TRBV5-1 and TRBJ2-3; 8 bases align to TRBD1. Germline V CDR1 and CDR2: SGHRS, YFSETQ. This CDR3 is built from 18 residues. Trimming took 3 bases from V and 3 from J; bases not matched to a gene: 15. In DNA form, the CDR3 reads TGCGCCAGCAGCTCGTCCACCCTCGGGACAGGAGGAACAGATACGCAGTATTTT. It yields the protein CASSSSTLGTGGTDTQYF.

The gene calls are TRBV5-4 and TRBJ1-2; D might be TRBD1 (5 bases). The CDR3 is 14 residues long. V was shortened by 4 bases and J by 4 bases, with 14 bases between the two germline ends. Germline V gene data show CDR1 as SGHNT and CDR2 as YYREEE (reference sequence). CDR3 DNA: TGTGCCAGCAGCCCAGGACCGGGACTCTATGGCTACACCTTC. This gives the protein CASSPGPGLYGYTF. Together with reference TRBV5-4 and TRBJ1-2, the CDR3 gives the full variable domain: ETGVTQSPTHLIKTRGQQVTLRCSSQSGHNTVSWYQQALGQGPQFIFQYYREEENGRGNFPPRFSGLQFPNYSSELNVNALELDDSALYLCASSPGPGLYGYTFGSGTRLTVV.

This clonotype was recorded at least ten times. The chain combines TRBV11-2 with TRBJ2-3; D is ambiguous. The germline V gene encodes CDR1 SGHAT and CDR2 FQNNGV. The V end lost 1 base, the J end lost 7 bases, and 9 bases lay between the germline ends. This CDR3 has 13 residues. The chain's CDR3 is CASSLGSVNTQYF. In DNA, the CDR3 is TGTGCCAGCAGCTTAGGCTCAGTCAATACGCAGTATTTT.

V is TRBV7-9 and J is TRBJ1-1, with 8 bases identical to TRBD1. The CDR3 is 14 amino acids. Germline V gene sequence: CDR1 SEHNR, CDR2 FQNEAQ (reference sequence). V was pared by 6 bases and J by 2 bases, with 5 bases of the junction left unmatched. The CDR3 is CASRLGQGNTEAFF. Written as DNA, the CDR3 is TGTGCCAGCAGACTCGGACAGGGCAACACTGAAGCTTTCTTT.

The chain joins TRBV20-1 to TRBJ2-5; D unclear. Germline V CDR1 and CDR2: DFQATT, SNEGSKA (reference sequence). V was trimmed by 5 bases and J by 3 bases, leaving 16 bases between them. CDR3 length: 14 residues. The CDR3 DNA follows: TGCAGTGCTGCCCACTACCACCCAAAAGAGACCCAGTACTTC. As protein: CSAAHYHPKETQYF.

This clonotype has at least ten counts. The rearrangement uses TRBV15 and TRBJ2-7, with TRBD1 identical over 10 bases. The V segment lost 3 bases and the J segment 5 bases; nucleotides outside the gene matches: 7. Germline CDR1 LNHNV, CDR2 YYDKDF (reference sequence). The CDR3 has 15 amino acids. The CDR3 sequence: CATSSLTGGWHEQYF. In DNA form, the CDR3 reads TGTGCCACCAGCAGCCTGACAGGGGGCTGGCACGAGCAGTACTTC.

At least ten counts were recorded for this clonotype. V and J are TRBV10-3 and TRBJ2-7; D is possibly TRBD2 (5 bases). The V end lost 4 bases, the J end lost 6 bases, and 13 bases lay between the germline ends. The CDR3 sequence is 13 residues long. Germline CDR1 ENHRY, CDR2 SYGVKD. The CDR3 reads CAISALAGGEQYF. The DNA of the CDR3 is TGTGCCATCAGTGCTCTCGCGGGTGGCGAGCAGTACTTC.

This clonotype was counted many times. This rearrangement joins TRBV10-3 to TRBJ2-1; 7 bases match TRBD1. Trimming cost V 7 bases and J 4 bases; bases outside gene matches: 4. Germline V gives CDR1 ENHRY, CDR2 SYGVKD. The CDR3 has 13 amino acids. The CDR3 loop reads CAINTGQYNEQFF. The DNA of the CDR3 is TGTGCCATCAATACGGGACAGTACAATGAGCAGTTCTTC.

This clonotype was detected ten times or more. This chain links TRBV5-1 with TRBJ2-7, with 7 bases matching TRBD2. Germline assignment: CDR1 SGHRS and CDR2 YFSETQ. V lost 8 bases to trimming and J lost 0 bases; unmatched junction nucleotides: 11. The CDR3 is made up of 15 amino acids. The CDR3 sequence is CARTDYGGSSYEQYF. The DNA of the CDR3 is TGCGCCAGAACCGACTACGGGGGGAGCTCCTACGAGCAGTACTTC.

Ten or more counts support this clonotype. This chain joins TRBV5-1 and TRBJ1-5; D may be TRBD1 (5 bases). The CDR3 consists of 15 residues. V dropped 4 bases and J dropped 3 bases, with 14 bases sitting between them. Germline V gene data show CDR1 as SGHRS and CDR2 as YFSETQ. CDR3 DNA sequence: TGCGCCAGCAGCCCCGGGGACGGCTTCAATCAGCCCCAGCATTTT. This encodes CASSPGDGFNQPQHF. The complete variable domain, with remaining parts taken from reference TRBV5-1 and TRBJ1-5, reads KAGVTQTPRYLIKTRGQQVTLSCSPISGHRSVSWYQQTPGQGLQFLFEYFSETQRNKGNFPGRFSGRQFSNSRSEMNVSTLELGDSALYLCASSPGDGFNQPQHFGDGTRLSIL.

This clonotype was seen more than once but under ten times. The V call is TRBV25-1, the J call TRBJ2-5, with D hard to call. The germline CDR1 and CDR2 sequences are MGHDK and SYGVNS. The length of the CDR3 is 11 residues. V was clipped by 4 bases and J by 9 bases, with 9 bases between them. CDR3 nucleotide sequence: TGTGCCAGCAGTGCCCTTTGGGCCCAGTACTTC. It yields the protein CASSALWAQYF.

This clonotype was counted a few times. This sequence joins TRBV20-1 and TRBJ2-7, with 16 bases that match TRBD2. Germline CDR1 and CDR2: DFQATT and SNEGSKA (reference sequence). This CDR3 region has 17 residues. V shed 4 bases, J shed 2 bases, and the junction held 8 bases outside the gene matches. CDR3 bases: TGCAGTGCTAAGGGACTAGCGGGAGGGCCTTTAGCCTACGAGCAGTACTTC. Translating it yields CSAKGLAGGPLAYEQYF.

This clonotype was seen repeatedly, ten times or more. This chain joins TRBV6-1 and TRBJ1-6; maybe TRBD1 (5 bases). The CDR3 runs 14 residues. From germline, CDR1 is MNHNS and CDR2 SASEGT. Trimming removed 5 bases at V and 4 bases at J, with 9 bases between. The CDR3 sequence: CASSQGAYNSPLHF. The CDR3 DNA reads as TGTGCCAGCAGTCAGGGAGCTTATAATTCACCCCTCCACTTT.

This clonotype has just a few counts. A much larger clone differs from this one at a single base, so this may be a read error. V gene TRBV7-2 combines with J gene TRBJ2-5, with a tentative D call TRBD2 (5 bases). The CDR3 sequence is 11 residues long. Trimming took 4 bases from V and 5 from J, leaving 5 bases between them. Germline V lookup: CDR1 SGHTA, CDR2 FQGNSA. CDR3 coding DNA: TGTGCCAGCAGCTGGGAGGAGACCCAGTACTTC. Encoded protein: CASSWEETQYF.